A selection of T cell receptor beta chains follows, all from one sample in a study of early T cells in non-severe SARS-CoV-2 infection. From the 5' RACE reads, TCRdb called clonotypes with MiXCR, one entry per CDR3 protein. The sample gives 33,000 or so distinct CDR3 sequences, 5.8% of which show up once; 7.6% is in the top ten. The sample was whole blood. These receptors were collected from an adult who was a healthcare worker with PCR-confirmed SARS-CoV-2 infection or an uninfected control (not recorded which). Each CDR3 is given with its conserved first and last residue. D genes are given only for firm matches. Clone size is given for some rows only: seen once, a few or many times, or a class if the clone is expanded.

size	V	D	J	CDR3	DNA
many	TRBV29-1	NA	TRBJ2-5	CSVAGPLAETQYF	TGCAGCGTTGCCGGGCCCCTGGCGGAGACCCAGTACTTC
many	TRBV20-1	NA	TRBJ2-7	CSARGYSSYEQYF	TGCAGTGCTAGAGGGTACTCCTCCTACGAGCAGTACTTC
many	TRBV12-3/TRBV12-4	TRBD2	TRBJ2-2	CASTSQAGGFGGELFF	TGTGCCAGCACTTCCCAGGCGGGGGGTTTTGGAGGGGAGCTGTTTTTT
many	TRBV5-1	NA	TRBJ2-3	CASIRDTRTDTQYF	TGCGCCAGTATCAGGGACACCCGCACAGATACGCAGTATTTT
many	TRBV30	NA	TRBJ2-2	CAWSVGLGLNTGELFF	TGTGCCTGGAGTGTGGGGCTGGGACTTAACACCGGGGAGCTGTTTTTT
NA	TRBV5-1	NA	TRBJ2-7	CASSLGDNSYEQYF	TGCGCCAGCAGCTTGGGGGACAACTCCTACGAGCAGTACTTC
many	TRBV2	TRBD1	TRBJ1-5	CASSSSGRTGKNQPQHF	TGTGCCAGCAGTTCTTCTGGCAGGACAGGAAAAAATCAGCCCCAGCATTTT
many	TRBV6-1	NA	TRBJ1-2	CASSEDPRGYTF	TGTGCCAGCAGTGAGGATCCGAGAGGCTACACCTTC
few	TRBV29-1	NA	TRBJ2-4	CSVEDAGRNIQYF	TGCAGCGTTGAAGACGCAGGCCGGAACATTCAGTACTTC
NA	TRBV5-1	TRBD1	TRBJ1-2	CVSSSDRGYGYTF	TGCGTCAGCAGCTCGGACAGGGGCTATGGCTACACCTTC
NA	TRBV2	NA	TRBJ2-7	CASSEEGSSYEQYF	TGTGCCAGCAGTGAAGAGGGGAGCTCCTACGAGCAGTACTTC
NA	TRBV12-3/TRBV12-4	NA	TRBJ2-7	CASSFGLSSYEQYF	TGTGCCAGCAGTTTTGGGCTAAGCTCCTACGAGCAGTACTTC
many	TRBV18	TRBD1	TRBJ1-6	CASSGDRENSPLHF	TGTGCCAGCTCAGGGGACAGGGAAAATTCACCCCTCCACTTT
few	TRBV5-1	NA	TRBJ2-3	CASSPPLNPSTDTQYF	TGCGCCAGCAGCCCACCACTCAACCCCAGCACAGATACGCAGTATTTT
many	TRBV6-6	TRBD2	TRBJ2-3	CASSYSAGGTDTQYF	TGTGCCAGCAGTTACTCGGCGGGGGGCACAGATACGCAGTATTTT
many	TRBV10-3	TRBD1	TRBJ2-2	CAVDREGNTGELFF	TGTGCCGTCGACAGGGAAGGGAACACCGGGGAGCTGTTTTTT
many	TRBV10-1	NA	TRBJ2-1	CASSDGQQAEQFF	TGCGCCAGCAGTGACGGGCAGCAAGCCGAGCAGTTCTTC
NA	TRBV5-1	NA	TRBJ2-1	CASNPAGLINEQFF	TGCGCCAGCAATCCGGCAGGGTTGATCAATGAGCAGTTCTTC
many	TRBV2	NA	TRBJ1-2	CASTISGVSNYGYTF	TGTGCCAGCACAATATCCGGGGTCTCTAACTATGGCTACACCTTC
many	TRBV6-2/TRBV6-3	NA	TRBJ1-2	CASISQQGSSYGYTF	TGTGCCAGCATCTCACAACAGGGTTCGTCCTATGGCTACACCTTC
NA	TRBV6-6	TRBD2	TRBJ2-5	CASRRRTSGVQETQYF	TGTGCCAGCAGGCGACGGACTAGTGGGGTCCAGGAGACCCAGTACTTC